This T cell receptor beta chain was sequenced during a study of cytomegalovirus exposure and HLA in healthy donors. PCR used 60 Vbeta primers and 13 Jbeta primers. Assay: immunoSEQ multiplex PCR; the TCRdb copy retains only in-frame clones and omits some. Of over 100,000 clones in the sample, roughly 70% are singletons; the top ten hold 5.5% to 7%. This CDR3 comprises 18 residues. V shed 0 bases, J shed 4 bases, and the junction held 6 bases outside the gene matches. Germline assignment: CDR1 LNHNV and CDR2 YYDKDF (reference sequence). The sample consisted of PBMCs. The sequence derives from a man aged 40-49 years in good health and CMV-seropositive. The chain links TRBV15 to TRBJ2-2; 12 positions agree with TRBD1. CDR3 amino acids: CATSRDEGQGALTGELFF. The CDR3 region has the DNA TGTGCCACCAGCAGAGATGAGGGACAGGGGGCTCTCACCGGGGAGCTGTTTTTT. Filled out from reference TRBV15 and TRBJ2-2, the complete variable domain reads DAMVIQNPRYQVTQFGKPVTLSCSQTLNHNVMYWYQQKSSQAPKLLFHYYDKDFNNEADTPDNFQSRRPNTSFCFLDIRSPGLGDTAMYLCATSRDEGQGALTGELFFGEGSRLTVL.